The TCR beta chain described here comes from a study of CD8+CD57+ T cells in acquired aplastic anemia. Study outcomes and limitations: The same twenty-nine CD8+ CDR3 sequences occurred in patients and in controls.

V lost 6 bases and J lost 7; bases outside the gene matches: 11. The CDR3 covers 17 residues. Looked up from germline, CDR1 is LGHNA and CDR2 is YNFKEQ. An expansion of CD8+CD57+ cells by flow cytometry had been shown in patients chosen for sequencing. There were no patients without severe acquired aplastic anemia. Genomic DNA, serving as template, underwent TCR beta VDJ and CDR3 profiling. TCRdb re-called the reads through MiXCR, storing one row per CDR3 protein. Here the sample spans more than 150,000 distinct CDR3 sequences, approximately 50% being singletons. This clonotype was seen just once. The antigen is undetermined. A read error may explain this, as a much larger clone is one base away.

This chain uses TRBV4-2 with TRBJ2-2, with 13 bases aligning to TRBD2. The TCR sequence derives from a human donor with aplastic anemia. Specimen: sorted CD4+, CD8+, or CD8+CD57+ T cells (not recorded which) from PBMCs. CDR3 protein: CASRRGLAGAEGGELFF. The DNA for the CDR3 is TGTGCCAGCAGACGTGGACTAGCGGGAGCGGAGGGCGGGGAGCTGTTTTTT.